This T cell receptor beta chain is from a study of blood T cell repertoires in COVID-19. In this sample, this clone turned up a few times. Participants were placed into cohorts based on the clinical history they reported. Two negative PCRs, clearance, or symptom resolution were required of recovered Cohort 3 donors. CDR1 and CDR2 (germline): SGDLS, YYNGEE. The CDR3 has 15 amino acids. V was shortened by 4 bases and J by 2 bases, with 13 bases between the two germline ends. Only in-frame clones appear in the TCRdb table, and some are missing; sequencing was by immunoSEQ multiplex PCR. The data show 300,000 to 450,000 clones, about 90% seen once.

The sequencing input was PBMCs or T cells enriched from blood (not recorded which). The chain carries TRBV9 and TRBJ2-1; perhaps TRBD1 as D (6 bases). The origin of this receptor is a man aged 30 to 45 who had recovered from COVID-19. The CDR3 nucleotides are TGTGCCAGCAGCCCCCTCAGGGGTGCCTACAATGAGCAGTTCTTC. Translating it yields CASSPLRGAYNEQFF.